Only a few counts were recorded for the clone carrying this T cell receptor beta chain. The authors' processing: It was from reference gene primer amplification that nucleated cell counts were estimated. Repertoires were generated with immunoSEQ multiplex PCR, while TCRdb's copy carries only in-frame clones and drops some. Clone size and the V and J calls come from that table; the DNA yielded D and trimming. Counted here are 200,000 or so clones, 80% to 90% occurring once; the ten biggest clones make up under 3.5%. These data are taken from a study of blood T cell repertoires in COVID-19. For the study at large: COVID-19 samples, acute and convalescent, were from the United States, Italy and Spain. Nucleic acid was either cDNA or gDNA, and it came from T cells, B-cell-depleted T cells, or PBMCs.

Germline-derived CDR1 and CDR2 are LGHNA and YNFKEQ. CDR3 length equals 14 residues. V was pared by 2 bases and J by 7 bases, with 6 bases of the junction left unmatched. This TCR derives from a man aged 55-75 years with acute or convalescent COVID-19. The specimen sequenced was peripheral blood. J is TRBJ1-1 and V is TRBV4-2; 8 bases align to TRBD1. The CDR3 region has the DNA TGTGCCAGCAGCCAAAAAGACAGGGGCAATGAAGCTTTCTTT. Translation gives CASSQKDRGNEAFF.